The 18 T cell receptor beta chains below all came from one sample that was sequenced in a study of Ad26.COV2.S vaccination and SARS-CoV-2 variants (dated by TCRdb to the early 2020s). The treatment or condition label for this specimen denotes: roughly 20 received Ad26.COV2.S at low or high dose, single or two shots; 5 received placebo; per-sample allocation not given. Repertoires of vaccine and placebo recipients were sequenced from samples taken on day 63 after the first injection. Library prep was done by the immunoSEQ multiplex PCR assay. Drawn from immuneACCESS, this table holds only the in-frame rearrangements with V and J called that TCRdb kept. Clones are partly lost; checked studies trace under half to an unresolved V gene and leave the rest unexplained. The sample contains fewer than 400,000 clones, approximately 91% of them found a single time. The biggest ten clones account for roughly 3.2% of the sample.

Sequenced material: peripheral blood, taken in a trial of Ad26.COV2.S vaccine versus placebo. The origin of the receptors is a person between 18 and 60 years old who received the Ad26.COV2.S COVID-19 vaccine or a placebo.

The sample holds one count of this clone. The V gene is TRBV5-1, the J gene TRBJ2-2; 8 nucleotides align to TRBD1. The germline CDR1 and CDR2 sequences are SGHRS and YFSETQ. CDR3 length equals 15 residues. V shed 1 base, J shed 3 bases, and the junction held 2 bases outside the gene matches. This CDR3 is CASSLLQGDTGELFF. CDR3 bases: TGCGCCAGCAGCTTGTTACAGGGGGACACCGGGGAGCTGTTTTTT.

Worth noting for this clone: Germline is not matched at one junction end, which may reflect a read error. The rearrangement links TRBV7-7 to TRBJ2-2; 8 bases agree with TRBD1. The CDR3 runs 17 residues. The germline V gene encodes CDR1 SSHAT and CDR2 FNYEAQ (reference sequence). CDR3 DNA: TGTGCTAGCAGCTCAGACTCAGGGGGCGCGGGCACCGGGGAGCTGTTTTTT. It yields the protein CASSSDSGGAGTGELFF.

CDR3 DNA sequence: TGTGCCACGAGGGGGGGGACAGATACGCAGTATTTT. This sequence encodes CATRGGTDTQYF. J is TRBJ2-3 and V is TRBV10-3, with D possibly being TRBD2 (7 bases). The length of the CDR3 is 12 residues. Germline V lookup: CDR1 ENHRY, CDR2 SYGVKD. V was trimmed by 10 bases and J by 3 bases, leaving 11 bases between them.

In DNA form, the CDR3 reads TGTGCCAGCAGCCTAGAGACTCAAGATACGCAGTATTTT. Translation gives CASSLETQDTQYF. The chain employs TRBV12-3 or TRBV12-4 and TRBJ2-3; D gene ambiguous. Between the trimmed V and J ends, which lost 6 bases and 5 bases, there was a span of 12 bases. This CDR3 contains 13 residues.

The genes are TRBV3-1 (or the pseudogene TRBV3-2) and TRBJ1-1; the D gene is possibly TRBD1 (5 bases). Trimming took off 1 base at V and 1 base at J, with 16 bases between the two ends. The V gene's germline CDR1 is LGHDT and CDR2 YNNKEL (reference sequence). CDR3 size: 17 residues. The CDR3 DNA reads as TGTGCCAGCAGCCAAGGCAGGTGGTCAGGGCGGAACACTGAAGCTTTCTTT. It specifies CASSQGRWSGRNTEAFF.

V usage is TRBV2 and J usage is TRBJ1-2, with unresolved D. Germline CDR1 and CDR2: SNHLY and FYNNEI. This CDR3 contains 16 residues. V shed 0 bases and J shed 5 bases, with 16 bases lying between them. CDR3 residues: CASSEAQLEQLYGYTF. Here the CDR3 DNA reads TGTGCCAGCAGTGAAGCGCAACTCGAACAGCTGTATGGCTACACCTTC.

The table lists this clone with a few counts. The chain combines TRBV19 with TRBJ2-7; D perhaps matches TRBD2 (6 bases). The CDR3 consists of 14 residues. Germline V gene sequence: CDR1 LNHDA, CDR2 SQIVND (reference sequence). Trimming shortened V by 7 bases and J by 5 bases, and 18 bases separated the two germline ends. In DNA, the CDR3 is TGTGCCAGTAATTTCGGGGGACCCGCCCACGAGCAGTACTTC. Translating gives CASNFGGPAHEQYF.

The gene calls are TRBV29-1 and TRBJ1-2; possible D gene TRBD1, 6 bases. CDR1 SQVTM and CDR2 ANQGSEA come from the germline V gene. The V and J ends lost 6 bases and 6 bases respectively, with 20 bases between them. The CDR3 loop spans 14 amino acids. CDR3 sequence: CSVDSRGGGNGYTF. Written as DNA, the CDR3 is TGCAGCGTGGACAGCAGGGGCGGAGGTAATGGCTACACCTTC.

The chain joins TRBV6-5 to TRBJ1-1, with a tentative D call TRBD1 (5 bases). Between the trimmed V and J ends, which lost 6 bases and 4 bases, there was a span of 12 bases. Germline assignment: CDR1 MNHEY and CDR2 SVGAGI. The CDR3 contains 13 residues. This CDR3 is CASRRGVITEAFF. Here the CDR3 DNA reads TGTGCCAGCAGACGAGGGGTCATCACTGAAGCTTTCTTT.

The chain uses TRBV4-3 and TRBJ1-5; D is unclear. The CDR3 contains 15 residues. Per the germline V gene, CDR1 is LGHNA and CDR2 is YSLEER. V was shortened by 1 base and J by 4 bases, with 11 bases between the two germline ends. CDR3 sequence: CASSQALSPNQPQHF. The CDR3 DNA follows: TGCGCCAGCAGCCAAGCGTTGTCGCCGAATCAGCCCCAGCATTTT.

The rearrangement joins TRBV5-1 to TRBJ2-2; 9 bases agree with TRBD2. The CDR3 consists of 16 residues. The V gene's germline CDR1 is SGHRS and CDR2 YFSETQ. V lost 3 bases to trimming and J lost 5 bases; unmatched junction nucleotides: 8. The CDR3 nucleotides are TGCGCCAGCAGCTCCATAGCGGGGGTAGATACCGGGGAGCTGTTTTTT. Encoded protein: CASSSIAGVDTGELFF.

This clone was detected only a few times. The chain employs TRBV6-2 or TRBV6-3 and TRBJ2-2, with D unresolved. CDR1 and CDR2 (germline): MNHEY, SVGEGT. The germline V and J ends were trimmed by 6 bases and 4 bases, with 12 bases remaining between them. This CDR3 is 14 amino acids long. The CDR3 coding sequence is TGTGCCAGCAGCCTAGTTCCATCCACCGGGGAGCTGTTTTTT. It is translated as CASSLVPSTGELFF.

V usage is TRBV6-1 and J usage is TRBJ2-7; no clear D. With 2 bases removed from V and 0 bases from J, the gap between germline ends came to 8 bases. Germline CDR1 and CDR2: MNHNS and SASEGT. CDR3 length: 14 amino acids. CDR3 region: CASSELWGSYEQYF. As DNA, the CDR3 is TGTGCCAGCAGTGAATTATGGGGCTCCTACGAGCAGTACTTC.

CDR3 nucleotides: TGCGCCAGCAGCTCTTTCCAGGGCGGGGGGATGAACACTGAAGCTTTCTTT. Its translation is CASSSFQGGGMNTEAFF. The V and J genes are TRBV5-1 and TRBJ1-1, with D possibly TRBD1 on 5 matching bases. The CDR3 extends over 17 amino acids. CDR1 is SGHRS, CDR2 YFSETQ, per germline. The V end lost 3 bases, the J end lost 0 bases, and 18 bases lay between the germline ends.

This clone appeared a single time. CDR3 DNA sequence: TGTGCCAGCAGCCTGGGGGCGGCGAACACTGAAGCTTTCTTT. This translates into CASSLGAANTEAFF. The chain links TRBV2 to TRBJ1-1; possibly TRBD1 for D (6 bases). The ends were cut back, 6 bases at V and 1 base at J, with 12 bases in the middle. CDR3 length: 14 amino acids. The germline CDR1 and CDR2 sequences are SNHLY and FYNNEI.

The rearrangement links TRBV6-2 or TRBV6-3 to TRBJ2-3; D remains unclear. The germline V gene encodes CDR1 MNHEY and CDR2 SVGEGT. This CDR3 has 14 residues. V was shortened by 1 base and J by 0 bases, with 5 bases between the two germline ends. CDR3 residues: CASSYLASTDTQYF. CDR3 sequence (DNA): TGTGCCAGCAGTTACTTAGCTAGCACAGATACGCAGTATTTT.

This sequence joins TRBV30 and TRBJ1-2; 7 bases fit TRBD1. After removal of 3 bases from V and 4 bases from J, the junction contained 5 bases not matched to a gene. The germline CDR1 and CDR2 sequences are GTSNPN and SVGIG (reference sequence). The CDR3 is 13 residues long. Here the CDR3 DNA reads TGTGCCTGGAGACGGGACAGTCCCTATGGCTACACCTTC. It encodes CAWRRDSPYGYTF.

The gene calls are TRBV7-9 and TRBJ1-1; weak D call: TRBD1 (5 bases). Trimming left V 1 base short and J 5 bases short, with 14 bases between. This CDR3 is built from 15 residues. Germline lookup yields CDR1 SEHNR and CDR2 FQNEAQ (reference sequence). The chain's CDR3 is CASSLGRGRKTEAFF. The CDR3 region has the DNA TGTGCCAGCAGCTTAGGGAGGGGAAGAAAGACTGAAGCTTTCTTT.